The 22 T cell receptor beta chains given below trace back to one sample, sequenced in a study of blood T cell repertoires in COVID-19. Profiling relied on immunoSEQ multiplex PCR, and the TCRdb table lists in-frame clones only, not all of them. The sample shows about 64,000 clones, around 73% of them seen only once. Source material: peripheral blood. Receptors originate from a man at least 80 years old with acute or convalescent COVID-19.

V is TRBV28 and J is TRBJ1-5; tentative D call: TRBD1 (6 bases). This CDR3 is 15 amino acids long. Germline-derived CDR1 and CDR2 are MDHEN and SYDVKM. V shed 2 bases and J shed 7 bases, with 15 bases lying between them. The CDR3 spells CASSLPGAGWQPQHF. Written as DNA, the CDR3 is TGTGCCAGCAGTTTACCAGGGGCTGGATGGCAGCCCCAGCATTTT. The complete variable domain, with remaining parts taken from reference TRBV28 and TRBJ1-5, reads DVKVTQSSRYLVKRTGEKVFLECVQDMDHENMFWYRQDPGLGLRLIYFSYDVKMKEKGDIPEGYSVSREKKERFSLILESASTNQTSMYLCASSLPGAGWQPQHFGDGTRLSIL.

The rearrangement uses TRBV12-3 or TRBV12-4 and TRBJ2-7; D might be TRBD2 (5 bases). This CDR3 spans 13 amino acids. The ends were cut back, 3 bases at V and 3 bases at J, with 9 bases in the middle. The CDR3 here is CASSFRGLYEQYF. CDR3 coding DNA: TGTGCCAGCAGTTTTCGCGGGCTCTACGAGCAGTACTTC.

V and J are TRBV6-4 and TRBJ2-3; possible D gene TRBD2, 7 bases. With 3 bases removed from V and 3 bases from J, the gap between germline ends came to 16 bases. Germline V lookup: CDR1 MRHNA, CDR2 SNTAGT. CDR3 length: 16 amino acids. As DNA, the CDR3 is TGTGCCAGCAGTGAAAGGAGGGGGGGGTCGACAGATACGCAGTATTTT. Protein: CASSERRGGSTDTQYF.

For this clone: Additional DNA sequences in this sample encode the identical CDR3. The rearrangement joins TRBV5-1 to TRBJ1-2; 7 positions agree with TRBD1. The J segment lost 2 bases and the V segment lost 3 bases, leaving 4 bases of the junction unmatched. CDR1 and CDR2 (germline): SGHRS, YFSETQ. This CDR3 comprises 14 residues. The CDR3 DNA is TGCGCCAGCAGCTGGACAGGAGAGAACTATGGCTACACCTTC. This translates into CASSWTGENYGYTF.

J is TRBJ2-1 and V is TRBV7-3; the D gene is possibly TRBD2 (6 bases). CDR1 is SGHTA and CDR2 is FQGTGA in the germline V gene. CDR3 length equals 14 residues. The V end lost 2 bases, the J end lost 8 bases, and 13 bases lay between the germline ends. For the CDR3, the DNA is TGTGCCAGCAGCTTATTGGGGGGAGAGGATGAGCAGTTCTTC. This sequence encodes CASSLLGGEDEQFF.

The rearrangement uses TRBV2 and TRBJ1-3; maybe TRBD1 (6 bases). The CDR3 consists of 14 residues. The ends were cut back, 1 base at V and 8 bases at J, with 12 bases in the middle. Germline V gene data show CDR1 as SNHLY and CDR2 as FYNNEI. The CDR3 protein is CASSEVPEGDTIYF. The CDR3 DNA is TGTGCCAGCAGTGAAGTCCCTGAGGGGGACACCATATATTTT.

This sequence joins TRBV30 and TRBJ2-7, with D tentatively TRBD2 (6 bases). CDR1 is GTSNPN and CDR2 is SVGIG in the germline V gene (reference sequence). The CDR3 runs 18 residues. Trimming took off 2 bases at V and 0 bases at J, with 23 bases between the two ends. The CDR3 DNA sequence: TGTGCCTGGAGTATCCCCGGACTTGGCGGGAACCGCTCCTACGAGCAGTACTTC. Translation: CAWSIPGLGGNRSYEQYF.

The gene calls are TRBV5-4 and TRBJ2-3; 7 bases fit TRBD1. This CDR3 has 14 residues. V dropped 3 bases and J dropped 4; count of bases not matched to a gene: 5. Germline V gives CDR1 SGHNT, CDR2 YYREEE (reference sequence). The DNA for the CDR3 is TGTGCCAGCAGCTGGGGGACAGCGGCAGATACGCAGTATTTT. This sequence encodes CASSWGTAADTQYF.

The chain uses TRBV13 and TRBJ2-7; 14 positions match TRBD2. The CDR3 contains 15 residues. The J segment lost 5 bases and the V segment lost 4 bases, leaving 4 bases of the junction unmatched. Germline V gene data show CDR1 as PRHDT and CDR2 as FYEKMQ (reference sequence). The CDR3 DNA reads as TGTGCCAGCAGCTCCGGGACTAGCGGGAGTCACGAGCAGTACTTC. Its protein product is CASSSGTSGSHEQYF.

The CDR3 nucleotides are TGTGCCAGCAGTCCCCGCCTGACTCCCAATGAGCAGTTCTTC. This sequence encodes CASSPRLTPNEQFF. The chain carries TRBV28 and TRBJ2-1; D gene unclear. This CDR3 is built from 14 residues. CDR1 is MDHEN and CDR2 is SYDVKM in the germline V gene. Trimming shortened V by 5 bases and J by 6 bases, and 14 bases separated the two germline ends.

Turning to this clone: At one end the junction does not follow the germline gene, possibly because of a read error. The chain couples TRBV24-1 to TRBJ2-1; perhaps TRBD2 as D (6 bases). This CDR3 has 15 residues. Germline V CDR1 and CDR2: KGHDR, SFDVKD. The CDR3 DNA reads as TGTGCCACCAGTGATCGGCGGGGTTCCTCCAATGAGCAGTTCTTC. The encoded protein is CATSDRRGSSNEQFF.

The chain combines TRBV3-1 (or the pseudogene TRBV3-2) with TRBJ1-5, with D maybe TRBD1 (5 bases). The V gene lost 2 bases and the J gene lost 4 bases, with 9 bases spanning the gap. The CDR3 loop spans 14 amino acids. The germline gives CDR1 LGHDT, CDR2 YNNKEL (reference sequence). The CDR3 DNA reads TGTGCCAGCAGCCAAAGTCAGGGTAATCAGCCCCAGCATTTT. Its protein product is CASSQSQGNQPQHF.

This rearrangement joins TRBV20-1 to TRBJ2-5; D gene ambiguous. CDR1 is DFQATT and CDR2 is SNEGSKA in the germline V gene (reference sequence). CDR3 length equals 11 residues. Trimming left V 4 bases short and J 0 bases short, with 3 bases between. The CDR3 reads CSATYQETQYF. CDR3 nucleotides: TGCAGTGCTACGTACCAAGAGACCCAGTACTTC.

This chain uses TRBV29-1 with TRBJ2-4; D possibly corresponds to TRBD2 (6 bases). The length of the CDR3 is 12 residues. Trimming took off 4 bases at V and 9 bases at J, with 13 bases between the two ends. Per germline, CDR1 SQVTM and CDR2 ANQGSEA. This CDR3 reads CSVARQEGIQYF. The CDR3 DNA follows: TGCAGCGTTGCCCGGCAGGAGGGCATTCAGTACTTC.

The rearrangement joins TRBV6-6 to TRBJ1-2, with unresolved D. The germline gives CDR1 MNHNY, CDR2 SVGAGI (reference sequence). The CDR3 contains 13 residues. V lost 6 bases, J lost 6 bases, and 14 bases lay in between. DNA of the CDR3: TGTGCCAGCAGCCCTATGTCGTCGGATGGCTACACCTTC. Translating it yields CASSPMSSDGYTF.

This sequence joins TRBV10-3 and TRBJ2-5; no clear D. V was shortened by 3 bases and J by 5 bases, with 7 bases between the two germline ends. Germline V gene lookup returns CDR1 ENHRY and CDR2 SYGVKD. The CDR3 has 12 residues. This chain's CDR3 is CAISELRETQYF. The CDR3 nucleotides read TGTGCCATCAGTGAACTTCGGGAGACCCAGTACTTC.

CDR3 DNA: TGTGCCAGCAGTGCTGGACTAGCGGGAGTTGGTGCCGGGGAGCTGTTTTTT. Translation gives CASSAGLAGVGAGELFF. The J gene is TRBJ2-2, the V gene TRBV27; 13 bases fit TRBD2. Germline V gives CDR1 MNHEY, CDR2 SMNVEV (reference sequence). This CDR3 is 17 amino acids long. V dropped 5 bases and J dropped 6; count of bases not matched to a gene: 9.

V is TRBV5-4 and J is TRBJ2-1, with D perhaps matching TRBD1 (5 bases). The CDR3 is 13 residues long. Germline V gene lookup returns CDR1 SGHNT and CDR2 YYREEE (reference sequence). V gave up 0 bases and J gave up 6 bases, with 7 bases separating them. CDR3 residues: CASSLVRVNEQFF. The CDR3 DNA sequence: TGTGCCAGCAGCTTGGTCAGGGTCAATGAGCAGTTCTTC.

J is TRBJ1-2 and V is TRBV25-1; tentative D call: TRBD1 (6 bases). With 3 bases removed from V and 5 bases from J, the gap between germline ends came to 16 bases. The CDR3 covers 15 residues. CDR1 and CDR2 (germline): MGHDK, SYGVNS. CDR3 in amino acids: CASSEPETGLYGYTF. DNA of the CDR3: TGTGCCAGCAGTGAGCCAGAGACAGGACTGTATGGCTACACCTTC.

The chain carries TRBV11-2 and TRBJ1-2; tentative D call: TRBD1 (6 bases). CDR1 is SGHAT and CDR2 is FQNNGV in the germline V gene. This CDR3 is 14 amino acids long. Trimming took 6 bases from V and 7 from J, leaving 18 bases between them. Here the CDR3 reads CASRPTGRAFGYTF. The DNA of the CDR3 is TGTGCCAGCAGACCAACAGGGAGGGCGTTTGGCTACACCTTC.

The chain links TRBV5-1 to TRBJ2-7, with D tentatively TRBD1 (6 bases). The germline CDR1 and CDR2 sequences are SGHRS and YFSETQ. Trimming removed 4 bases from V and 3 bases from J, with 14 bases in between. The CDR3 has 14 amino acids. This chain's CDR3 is CASSRTDPGYEQYF. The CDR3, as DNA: TGCGCCAGCAGCAGGACAGATCCGGGCTACGAGCAGTACTTC. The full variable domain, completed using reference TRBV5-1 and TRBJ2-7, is KAGVTQTPRYLIKTRGQQVTLSCSPISGHRSVSWYQQTPGQGLQFLFEYFSETQRNKGNFPGRFSGRQFSNSRSEMNVSTLELGDSALYLCASSRTDPGYEQYFGPGTRLTVT.

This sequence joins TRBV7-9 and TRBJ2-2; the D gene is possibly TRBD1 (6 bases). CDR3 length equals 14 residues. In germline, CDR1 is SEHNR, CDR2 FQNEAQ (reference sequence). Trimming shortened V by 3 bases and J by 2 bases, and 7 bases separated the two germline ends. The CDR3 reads CASSLDSNTGELFF. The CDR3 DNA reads TGTGCCAGCAGCTTGGACAGTAACACCGGGGAGCTGTTTTTT.